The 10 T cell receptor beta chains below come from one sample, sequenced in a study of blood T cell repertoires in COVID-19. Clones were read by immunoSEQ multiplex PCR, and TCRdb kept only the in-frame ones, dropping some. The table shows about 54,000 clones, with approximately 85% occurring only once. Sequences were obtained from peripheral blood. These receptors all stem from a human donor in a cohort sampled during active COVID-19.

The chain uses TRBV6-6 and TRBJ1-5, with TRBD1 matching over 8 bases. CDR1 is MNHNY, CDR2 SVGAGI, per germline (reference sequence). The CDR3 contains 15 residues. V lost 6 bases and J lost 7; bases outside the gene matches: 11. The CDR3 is CASSPTARGLQPQHF. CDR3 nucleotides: TGTGCCAGCAGCCCCACCGCCAGGGGGCTCCAGCCCCAGCATTTT.

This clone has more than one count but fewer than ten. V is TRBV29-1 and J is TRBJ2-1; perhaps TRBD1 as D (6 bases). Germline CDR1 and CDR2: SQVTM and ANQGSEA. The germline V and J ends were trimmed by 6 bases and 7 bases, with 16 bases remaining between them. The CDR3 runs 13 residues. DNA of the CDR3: TGCAGCGTCCAACGGGGCAGGGGTAATGAGCAGTTCTTC. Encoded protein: CSVQRGRGNEQFF.

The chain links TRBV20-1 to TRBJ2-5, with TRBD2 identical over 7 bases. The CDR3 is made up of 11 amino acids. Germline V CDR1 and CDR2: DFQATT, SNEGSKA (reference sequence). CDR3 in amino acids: CSGGLQETQYF. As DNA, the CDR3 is TGCAGCGGGGGACTACAAGAGACCCAGTACTTC.

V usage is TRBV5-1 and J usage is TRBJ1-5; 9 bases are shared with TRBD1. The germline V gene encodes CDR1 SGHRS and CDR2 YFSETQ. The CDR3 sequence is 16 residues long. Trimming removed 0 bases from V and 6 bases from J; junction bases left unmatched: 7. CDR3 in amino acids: CASSLGGQGSGQPQHF. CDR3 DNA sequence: TGCGCCAGCAGCTTGGGGGGACAGGGTTCGGGTCAGCCCCAGCATTTT.

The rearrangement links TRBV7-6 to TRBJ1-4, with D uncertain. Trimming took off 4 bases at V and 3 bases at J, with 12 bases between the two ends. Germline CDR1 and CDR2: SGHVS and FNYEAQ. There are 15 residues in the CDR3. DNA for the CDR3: TGTGCCAGCAGCTCCGACATCGGTTCTAATGAAAAACTGTTTTTT. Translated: CASSSDIGSNEKLFF.

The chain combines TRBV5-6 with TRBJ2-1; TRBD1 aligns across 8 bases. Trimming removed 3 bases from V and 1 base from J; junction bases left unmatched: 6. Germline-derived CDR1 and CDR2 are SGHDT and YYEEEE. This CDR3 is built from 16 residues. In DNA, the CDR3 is TGTGCCAGCAGCTACGAACAGGGGGGTTCCTACAATGAGCAGTTCTTC. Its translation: CASSYEQGGSYNEQFF.

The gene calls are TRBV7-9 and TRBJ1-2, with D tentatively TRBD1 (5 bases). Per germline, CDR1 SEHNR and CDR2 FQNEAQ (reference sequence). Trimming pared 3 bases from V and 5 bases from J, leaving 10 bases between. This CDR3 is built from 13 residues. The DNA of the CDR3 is TGTGCCAGCAGCTTGGACACGGATTATGGCTACACCTTC. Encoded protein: CASSLDTDYGYTF.

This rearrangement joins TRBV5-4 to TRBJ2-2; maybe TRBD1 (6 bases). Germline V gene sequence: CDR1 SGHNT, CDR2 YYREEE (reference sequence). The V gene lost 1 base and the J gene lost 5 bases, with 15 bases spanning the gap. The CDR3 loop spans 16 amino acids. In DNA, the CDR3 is TGTGCCAGCAGCTTGTTAGGAAACAGGGTAACCGGGGAGCTGTTTTTT. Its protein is CASSLLGNRVTGELFF.

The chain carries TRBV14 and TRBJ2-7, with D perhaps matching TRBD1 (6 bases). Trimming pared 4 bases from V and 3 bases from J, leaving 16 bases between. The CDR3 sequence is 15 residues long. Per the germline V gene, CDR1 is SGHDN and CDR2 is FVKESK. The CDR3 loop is CASSPQGTQVYEQYF. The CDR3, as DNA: TGTGCCAGCAGCCCCCAGGGGACGCAGGTCTACGAGCAGTACTTC.

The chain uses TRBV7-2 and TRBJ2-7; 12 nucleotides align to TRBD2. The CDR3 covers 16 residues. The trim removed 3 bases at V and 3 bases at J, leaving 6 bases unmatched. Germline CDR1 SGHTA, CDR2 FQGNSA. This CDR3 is CASSFGTSGFGYEQYF. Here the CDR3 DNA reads TGTGCCAGCAGCTTTGGGACTAGCGGGTTTGGCTACGAGCAGTACTTC.